This TCR beta chain was captured by sequencing in a study of T cell responses to AZD1222 COVID-19 vaccine. Study-wide results and limits: Nearly half of spike-specific TCRs reportedly target unmutated variant regions.

With respect to this clone: Its target is unknown.

Assay: immunoSEQ multiplex PCR; the TCRdb copy retains only in-frame clones and omits some. The sample lists approximately 110,000 clones; about nine tenths were seen once. The length of the CDR3 is 16 residues. Germline CDR1 is SGHRS and CDR2 is YFSETQ. V lost 4 bases, J lost 4 bases, and 19 bases lay in between. This sequence was found in an adult in good health. The sample consisted of peripheral blood, taken on day 0 of AZD1222 vaccination. The chain is built from TRBV5-1 and TRBJ2-3; no clear D gene. DNA for the CDR3: TGCGCCAGCAGCCTTTCCTGGCGTGAGGCCTCAGATACGCAGTATTTT. Translating gives CASSLSWREASDTQYF.